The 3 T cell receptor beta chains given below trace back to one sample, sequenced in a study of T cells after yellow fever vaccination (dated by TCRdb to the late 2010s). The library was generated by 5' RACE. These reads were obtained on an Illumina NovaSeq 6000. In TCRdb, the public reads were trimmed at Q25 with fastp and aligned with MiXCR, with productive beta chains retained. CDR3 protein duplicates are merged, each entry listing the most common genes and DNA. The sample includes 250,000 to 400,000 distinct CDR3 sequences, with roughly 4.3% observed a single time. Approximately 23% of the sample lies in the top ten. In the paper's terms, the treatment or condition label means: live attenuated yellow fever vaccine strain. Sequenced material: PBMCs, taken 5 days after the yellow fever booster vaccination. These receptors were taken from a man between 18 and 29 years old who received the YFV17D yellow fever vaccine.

CDR3 protein: CASSQDFWDRGPNEQFF. CDR3 coding DNA: TGTGCCAGCAGCCAAGATTTTTGGGACAGGGGACCGAATGAGCAGTTCTTC. The rearrangement links TRBV14 to TRBJ2-1; 10 bases map to TRBD1. The germline V gene has CDR1 SGHDN and CDR2 FVKESK. CDR3 length: 17 residues. The trim removed 0 bases at V and 7 bases at J, leaving 9 bases unmatched.

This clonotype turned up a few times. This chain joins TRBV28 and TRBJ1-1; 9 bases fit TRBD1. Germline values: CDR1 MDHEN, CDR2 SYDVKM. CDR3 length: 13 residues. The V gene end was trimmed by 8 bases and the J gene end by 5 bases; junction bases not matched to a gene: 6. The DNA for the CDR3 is TGTGCCAGCGTCCTACAGGGGGCAACTGAAGCTTTCTTT. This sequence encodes CASVLQGATEAFF.

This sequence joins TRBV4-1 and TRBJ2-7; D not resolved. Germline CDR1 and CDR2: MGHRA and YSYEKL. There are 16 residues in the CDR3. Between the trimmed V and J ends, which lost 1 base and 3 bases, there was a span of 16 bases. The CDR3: CASSQVNLVAFYEQYF. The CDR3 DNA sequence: TGCGCCAGCAGCCAAGTCAACCTCGTGGCTTTCTACGAGCAGTACTTC.